These T cell receptor beta chains were read from a single sample in a study of human T cells and chemical hapten exposure. Each CDR3 protein gets one entry after TCRdb re-called the RACE reads with MiXCR. Here the sample spans about 350,000 distinct CDR3 sequences, around 5.5% being singletons. The sequenced sample was whole blood, obtained in connection with sensitization to the hapten diphenylcyclopropenone (DPC). Every receptor here comes from a woman in her late teens or twenties with alopecia areata. Some clones in this sample may be carry-over from other donors' samples. The CDR3 runs from the conserved cysteine through the conserved F or W.

TRBV27,TRBJ2-1,CASSLAGGPNEQFF
TRBV18,TRBJ2-7,CASSLGTPEQYF
TRBV27,TRBJ1-2,CASSPRTGEYGYTF
TRBV4-3,TRBJ2-3,CASSRTPGQGASDTQYF
TRBV4-3,TRBJ2-2,CASSQEKVTGRPGELFF
TRBV7-9,TRBJ2-7,CASSLVSGGNYEQYF
TRBV7-9,TRBJ1-1,CAGKGSAANTEAFF
TRBV12-3/TRBV12-4,TRBJ1-6,CASSFKGTGGRSPLHF
TRBV15,TRBJ2-7,CATSRDRGQVSEQYF
TRBV11-3,TRBJ2-3,CASSLGIASTDTQYF
TRBV7-6,TRBJ2-2,CASSPTVNTGELFF
TRBV15,TRBJ2-3,CATSLTRGGTDTQYF
TRBV5-8,TRBJ2-1,CASSLGQKLSYNEQFF
TRBV6-5,TRBJ1-2,CASRREDRDYGYTF
TRBV6-6,TRBJ1-2,CASSIRDFYGYTF
TRBV29-1,TRBJ2-5,CSVPSRGSRAETQYF
TRBV4-3,TRBJ1-4,CASSQVLAAEKELFF
TRBV10-3,TRBJ2-7,CAISESGTFAYEQYF
TRBV7-6,TRBJ1-5,CASSSSFNQPQHF
TRBV4-1,TRBJ1-4,CATSYSRTNEKLFF
TRBV7-9,TRBJ2-3,CASSSERGDTQYF
TRBV7-9,TRBJ1-1,CASSLAVPRAF
TRBV28,TRBJ2-2,CASSILSSFANTGELFF
TRBV7-9,TRBJ2-1,CASRPDRTHYNEQFF
TRBV5-1,TRBJ1-4,CASSLEGGRAEKLFF
TRBV3-1,TRBJ2-2,CASSRDGLPGLITGELFF
TRBV28,TRBJ2-7,CASSIDRGSYYEQYF
TRBV24-1,TRBJ2-1,CATSAGAGGRDEQFF
TRBV3-1,TRBJ1-1,CASSQDRGYTEAFF
TRBV29-1,TRBJ2-7,CSVEDPSSGGTYEQYF
TRBV6-5,TRBJ1-6,CASSYGVRGNSPLHF
TRBV6-5,TRBJ2-7,CASLQGGEQYF
TRBV7-2,TRBJ2-3,CASSLNYRATQYF
TRBV28,TRBJ2-3,CASISTSTDTQYF
TRBV6-2/TRBV6-3,TRBJ2-6,CASSSGHLSGANVLTF
TRBV2,TRBJ2-5,CASSEFRRETQYF
TRBV7-2,TRBJ2-3,CASSQGRLTTDTQYF